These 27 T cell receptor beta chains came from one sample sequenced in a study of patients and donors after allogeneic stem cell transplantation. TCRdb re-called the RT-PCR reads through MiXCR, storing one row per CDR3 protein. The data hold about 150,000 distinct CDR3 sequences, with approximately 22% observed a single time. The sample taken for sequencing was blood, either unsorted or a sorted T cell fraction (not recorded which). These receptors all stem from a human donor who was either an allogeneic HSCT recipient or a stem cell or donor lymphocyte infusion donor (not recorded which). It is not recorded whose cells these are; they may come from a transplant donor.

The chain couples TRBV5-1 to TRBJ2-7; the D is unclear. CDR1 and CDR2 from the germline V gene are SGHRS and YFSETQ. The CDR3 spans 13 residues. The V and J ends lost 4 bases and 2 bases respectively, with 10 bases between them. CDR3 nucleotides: TGCGCCAGCAGCCAGCCGGGTACCTACGAGCAGTACTTC. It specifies CASSQPGTYEQYF.

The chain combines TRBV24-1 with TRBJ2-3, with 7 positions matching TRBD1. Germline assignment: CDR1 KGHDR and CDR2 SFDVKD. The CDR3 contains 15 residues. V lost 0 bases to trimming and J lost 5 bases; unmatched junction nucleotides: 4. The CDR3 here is CATSDLEQGIDTQYF. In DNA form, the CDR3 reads TGTGCCACCAGTGATTTGGAACAGGGGATAGATACGCAGTATTTT.

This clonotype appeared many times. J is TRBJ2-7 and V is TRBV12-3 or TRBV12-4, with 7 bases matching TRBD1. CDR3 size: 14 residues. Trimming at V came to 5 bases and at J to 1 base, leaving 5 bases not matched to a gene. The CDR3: CASSHTGQSYEQYF. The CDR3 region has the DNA TGTGCCAGCAGTCATACGGGACAGTCCTACGAGCAGTACTTC.

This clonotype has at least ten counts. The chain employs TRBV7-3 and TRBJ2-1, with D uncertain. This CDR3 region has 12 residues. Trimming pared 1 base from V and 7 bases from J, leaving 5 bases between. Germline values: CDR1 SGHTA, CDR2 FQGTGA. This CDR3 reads CASSLMGNEQFF. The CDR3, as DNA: TGTGCCAGCAGCTTAATGGGTAATGAGCAGTTCTTC.

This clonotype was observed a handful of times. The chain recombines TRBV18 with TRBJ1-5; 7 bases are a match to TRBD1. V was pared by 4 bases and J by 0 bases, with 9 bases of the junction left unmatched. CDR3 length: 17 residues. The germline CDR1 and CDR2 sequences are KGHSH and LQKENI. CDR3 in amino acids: CASSLSTGARSNQPQHF. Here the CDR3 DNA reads TGTGCCAGCTCACTATCCACAGGGGCCCGTAGCAATCAGCCCCAGCATTTT. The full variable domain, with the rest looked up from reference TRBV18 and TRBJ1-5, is NAGVMQNPRHLVRRRGQEARLRCSPMKGHSHVYWYRQLPEEGLKFMVYLQKENIIDESGMPKERFSAEFPKEGPSILRIQQVVRGDSAAYFCASSLSTGARSNQPQHFGDGTRLSIL.

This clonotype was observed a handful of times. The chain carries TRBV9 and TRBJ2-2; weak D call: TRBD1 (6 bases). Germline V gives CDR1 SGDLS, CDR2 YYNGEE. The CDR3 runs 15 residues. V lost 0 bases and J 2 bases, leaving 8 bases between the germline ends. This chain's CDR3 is CASSVGQANTGELFF. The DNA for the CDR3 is TGTGCCAGCAGCGTAGGACAGGCCAACACCGGGGAGCTGTTTTTT.

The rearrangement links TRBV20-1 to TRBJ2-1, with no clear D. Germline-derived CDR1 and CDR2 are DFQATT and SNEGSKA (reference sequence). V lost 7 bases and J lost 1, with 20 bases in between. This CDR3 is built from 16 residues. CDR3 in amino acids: CSVGPTHAMSYNEQFF. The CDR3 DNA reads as TGCAGTGTTGGACCAACGCACGCTATGTCCTACAATGAGCAGTTCTTC.

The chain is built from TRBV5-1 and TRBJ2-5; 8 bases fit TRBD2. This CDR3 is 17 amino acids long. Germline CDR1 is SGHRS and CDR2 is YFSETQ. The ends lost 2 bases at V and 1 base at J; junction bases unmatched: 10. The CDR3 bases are TGCGCCAGCAGCTTAGGACTAGCCGGCTACGTCCAAGAGACCCAGTACTTC. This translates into CASSLGLAGYVQETQYF.

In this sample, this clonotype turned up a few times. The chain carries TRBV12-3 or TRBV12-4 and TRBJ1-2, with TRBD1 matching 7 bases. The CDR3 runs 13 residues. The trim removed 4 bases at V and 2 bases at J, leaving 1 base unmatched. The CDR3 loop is CASSSGQNYGYTF. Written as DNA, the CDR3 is TGTGCCAGCAGTTCGGGACAGAACTATGGCTACACCTTC.

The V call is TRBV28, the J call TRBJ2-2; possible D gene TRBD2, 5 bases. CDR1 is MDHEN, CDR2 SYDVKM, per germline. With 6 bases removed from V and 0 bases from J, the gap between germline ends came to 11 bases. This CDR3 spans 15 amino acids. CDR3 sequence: CASRRTHANTGELFF. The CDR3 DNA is TGTGCCAGCAGACGGACTCACGCGAACACCGGGGAGCTGTTTTTT.

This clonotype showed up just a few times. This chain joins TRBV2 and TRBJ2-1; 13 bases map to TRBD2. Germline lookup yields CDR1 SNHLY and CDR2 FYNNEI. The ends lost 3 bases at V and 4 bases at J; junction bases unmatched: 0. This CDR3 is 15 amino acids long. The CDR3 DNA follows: TGTGCCAGCAGTGAGGGACTAGCGGGGTACAATGAGCAGTTCTTC. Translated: CASSEGLAGYNEQFF.

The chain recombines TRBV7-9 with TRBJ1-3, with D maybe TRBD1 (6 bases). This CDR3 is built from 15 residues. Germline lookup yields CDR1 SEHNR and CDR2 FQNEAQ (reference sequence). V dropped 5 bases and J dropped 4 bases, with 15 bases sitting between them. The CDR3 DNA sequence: TGTGCCAGCAGCGGCCCGGGGGCAACGGGAAACACCATATATTTT. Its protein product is CASSGPGATGNTIYF.

This chain's CDR3 is CASSQGDYHEQYF. The CDR3, as DNA: TGTGCCAGCAGCCAAGGTGACTACCACGAGCAGTACTTC. This chain links TRBV3-1 with TRBJ2-7; tentative D call: TRBD2 (5 bases). The germline V and J ends were trimmed by 1 base and 5 bases, with 9 bases remaining between them. The CDR3 is made up of 13 amino acids. CDR1 is LGHDT, CDR2 YNNKEL, per germline (reference sequence).

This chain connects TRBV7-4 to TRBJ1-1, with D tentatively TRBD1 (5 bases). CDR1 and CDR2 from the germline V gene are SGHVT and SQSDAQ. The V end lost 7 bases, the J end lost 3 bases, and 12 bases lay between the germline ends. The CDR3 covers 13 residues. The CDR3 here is CASTIIQDTEAFF. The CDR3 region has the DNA TGTGCCAGCACCATCATACAGGACACTGAAGCTTTCTTT.

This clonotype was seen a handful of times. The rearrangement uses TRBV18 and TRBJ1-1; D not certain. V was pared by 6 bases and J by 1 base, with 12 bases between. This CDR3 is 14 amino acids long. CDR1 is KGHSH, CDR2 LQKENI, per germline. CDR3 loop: CASSRASGNTEAFF. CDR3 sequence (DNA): TGTGCCAGCTCGAGAGCGTCCGGGAACACTGAAGCTTTCTTT.

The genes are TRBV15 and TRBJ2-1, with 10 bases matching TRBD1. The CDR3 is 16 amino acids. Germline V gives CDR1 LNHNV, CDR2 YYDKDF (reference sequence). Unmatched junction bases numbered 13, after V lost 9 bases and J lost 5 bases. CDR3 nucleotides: TGTGCCACTGCGCAATGGGACAGGGGTGTCGACAATGAGCAGTTCTTC. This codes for CATAQWDRGVDNEQFF.

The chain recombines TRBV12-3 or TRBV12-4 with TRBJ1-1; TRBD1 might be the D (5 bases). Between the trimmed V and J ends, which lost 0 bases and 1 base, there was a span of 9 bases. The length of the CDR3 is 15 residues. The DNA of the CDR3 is TGTGCCAGCAGTTTAGCGGCGCAGGGGAACACTGAAGCTTTCTTT. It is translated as CASSLAAQGNTEAFF.

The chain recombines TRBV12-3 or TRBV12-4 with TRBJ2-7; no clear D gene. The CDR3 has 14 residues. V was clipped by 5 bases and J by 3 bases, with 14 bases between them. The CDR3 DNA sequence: TGTGCCAGCAGTGCCCTAGTGACGCTCTACGAGCAGTACTTC. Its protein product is CASSALVTLYEQYF.

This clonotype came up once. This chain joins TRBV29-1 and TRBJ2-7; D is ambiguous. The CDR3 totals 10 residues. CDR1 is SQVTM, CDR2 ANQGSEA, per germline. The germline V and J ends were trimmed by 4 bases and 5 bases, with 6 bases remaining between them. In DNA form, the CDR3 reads TGCAGCGTTGGTGCGGACGAGCAGTACTTC. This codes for CSVGADEQYF.

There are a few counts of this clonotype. The CDR3 DNA follows: TGTGCCAGCAGCCACCCGGCTAATGAAAAACTGTTTTTT. Amino acids: CASSHPANEKLFF. V is TRBV6-6 and J is TRBJ1-4; D gene unclear. CDR1 is MNHNY and CDR2 is SVGAGI in the germline V gene (reference sequence). Trimming removed 6 bases at V and 3 bases at J, with 8 bases between. This CDR3 has 13 residues.

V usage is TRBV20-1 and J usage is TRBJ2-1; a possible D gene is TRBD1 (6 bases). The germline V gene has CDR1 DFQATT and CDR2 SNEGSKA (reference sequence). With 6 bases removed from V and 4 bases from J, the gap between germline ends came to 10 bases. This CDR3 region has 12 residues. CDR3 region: CSAKGQYNEQFF. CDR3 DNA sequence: TGCAGTGCAAAAGGACAGTACAATGAGCAGTTCTTC.

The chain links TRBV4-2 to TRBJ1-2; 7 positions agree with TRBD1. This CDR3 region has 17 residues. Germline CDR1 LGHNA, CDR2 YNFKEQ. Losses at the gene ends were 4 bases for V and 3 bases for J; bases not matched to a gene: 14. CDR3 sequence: CASSPYRDSKTDYGYTF. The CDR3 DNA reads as TGTGCCAGCAGCCCATACCGGGACAGTAAAACGGACTATGGCTACACCTTC.

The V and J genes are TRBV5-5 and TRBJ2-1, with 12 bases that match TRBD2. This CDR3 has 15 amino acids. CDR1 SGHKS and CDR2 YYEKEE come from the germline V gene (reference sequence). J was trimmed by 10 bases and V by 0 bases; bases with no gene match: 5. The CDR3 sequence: CASSLGLAGEREQFF. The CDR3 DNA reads TGTGCCAGCAGCTTGGGACTAGCGGGGGAACGGGAGCAGTTCTTC. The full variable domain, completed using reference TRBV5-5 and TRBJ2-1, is DAGVTQSPTHLIKTRGQQVTLRCSPISGHKSVSWYQQVLGQGPQFIFQYYEKEERGRGNFPDRFSARQFPNYSSELNVNALLLGDSALYLCASSLGLAGEREQFFGPGTRLTVL.

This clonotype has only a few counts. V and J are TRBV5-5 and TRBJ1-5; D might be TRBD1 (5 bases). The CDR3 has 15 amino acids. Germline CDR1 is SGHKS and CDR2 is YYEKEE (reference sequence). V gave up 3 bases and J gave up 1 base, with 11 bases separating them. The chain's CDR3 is CASSYRDGSNQPQHF. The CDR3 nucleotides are TGTGCCAGCAGCTACCGGGACGGAAGCAATCAGCCCCAGCATTTT. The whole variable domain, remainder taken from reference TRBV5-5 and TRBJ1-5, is DAGVTQSPTHLIKTRGQQVTLRCSPISGHKSVSWYQQVLGQGPQFIFQYYEKEERGRGNFPDRFSARQFPNYSSELNVNALLLGDSALYLCASSYRDGSNQPQHFGDGTRLSIL.

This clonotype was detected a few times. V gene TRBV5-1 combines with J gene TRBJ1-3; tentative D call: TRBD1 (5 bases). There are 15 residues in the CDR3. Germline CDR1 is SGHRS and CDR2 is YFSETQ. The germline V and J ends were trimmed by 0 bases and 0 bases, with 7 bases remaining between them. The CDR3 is CASSLADTSGNTIYF. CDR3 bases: TGCGCCAGCAGCTTGGCGGACACCTCTGGAAACACCATATATTTT. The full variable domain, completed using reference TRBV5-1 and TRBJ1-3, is KAGVTQTPRYLIKTRGQQVTLSCSPISGHRSVSWYQQTPGQGLQFLFEYFSETQRNKGNFPGRFSGRQFSNSRSEMNVSTLELGDSALYLCASSLADTSGNTIYFGEGSWLTVV.

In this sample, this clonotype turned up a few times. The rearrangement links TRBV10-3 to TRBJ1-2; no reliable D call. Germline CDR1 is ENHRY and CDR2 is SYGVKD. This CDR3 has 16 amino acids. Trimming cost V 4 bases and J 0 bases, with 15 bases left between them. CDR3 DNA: TGTGCCATCAGTGCCCGTCTCCTTTGGGCTAACTATGGCTACACCTTC. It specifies CAISARLLWANYGYTF.

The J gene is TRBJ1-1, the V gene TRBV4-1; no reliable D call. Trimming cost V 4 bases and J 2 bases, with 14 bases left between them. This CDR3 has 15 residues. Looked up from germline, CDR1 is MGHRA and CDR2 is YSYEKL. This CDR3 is CASSRRGLPNTEAFF. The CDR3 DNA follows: TGCGCCAGCAGCCGACGCGGGCTTCCCAACACTGAAGCTTTCTTT.